The 29 T cell receptor beta chains below come from one sample, sequenced in a study of T cell responses to AZD1222 COVID-19 vaccine. TCRdb keeps only in-frame clones here, not all; method: immunoSEQ multiplex PCR. The sample records 150,000 to 200,000 clones, over 75% being singletons. Material: peripheral blood, obtained on day 0 of AZD1222 vaccination. The receptors come from an adult in good health.

This clone was observed a handful of times. The rearrangement uses TRBV4-3 and TRBJ2-7, with TRBD2 as a possible D gene (5 bases). The germline V gene has CDR1 LGHNA and CDR2 YSLEER. This CDR3 comprises 14 residues. The V gene lost 1 base and the J gene lost 3 bases, with 10 bases spanning the gap. The CDR3 reads CASSQGSGIYEQYF. CDR3 sequence (DNA): TGCGCCAGCAGCCAAGGTTCGGGGATCTACGAGCAGTACTTC.

The chain recombines TRBV4-2 with TRBJ2-7, with D possibly matching TRBD2 (7 bases). Germline-derived CDR1 and CDR2 are LGHNA and YNFKEQ. With 0 bases removed from V and 3 bases from J, the gap between germline ends came to 18 bases. This CDR3 is built from 17 residues. CDR3 amino acids: CASSQEDARGGGYEQYF. The CDR3 DNA follows: TGTGCCAGCAGCCAAGAGGATGCGAGGGGGGGAGGCTACGAGCAGTACTTC.

This sequence joins TRBV4-1 and TRBJ2-4; TRBD1 might be the D (5 bases). This CDR3 contains 13 residues. Between the trimmed V and J ends, which lost 1 base and 6 bases, there was a span of 7 bases. The germline gives CDR1 MGHRA, CDR2 YSYEKL. This CDR3 reads CASSQGQGNIQYF. The CDR3 DNA reads TGCGCCAGCAGCCAAGGGCAGGGAAACATTCAGTACTTC.

The J gene is TRBJ2-3, the V gene TRBV7-2; 9 bases fit TRBD2. This CDR3 region has 18 residues. Germline CDR1 is SGHTA and CDR2 is FQGNSA. The J segment lost 0 bases and the V segment lost 2 bases, leaving 9 bases of the junction unmatched. The chain's CDR3 is CASSLLGSGGPSTDTQYF. In DNA, the CDR3 is TGTGCCAGCAGCTTACTCGGTAGCGGGGGCCCGAGCACAGATACGCAGTATTTT.

This clone was observed a handful of times. This chain uses TRBV11-2 with TRBJ2-7, with 7 positions matching TRBD1. This CDR3 has 15 amino acids. V shed 0 bases and J 1 base; nucleotides not matched to a gene: 3. Germline CDR1 SGHAT, CDR2 FQNNGV. CDR3 region: CASSLEMTGSYEQYF. The CDR3 DNA reads TGTGCCAGCAGCTTAGAGATGACAGGGTCCTACGAGCAGTACTTC. Looking up the rest from reference TRBV11-2 and TRBJ2-7 gives the full variable domain: EAGVAQSPRYKIIEKRQSVAFWCNPISGHATLYWYQQILGQGPKLLIQFQNNGVVDDSQLPKDRFSAERLKGVDSTLKIQPAKLEDSAVYLCASSLEMTGSYEQYFGPGTRLTVT.

About this clone itself: A junction boundary mismatches the germline segment, possibly from a read error. This chain links TRBV12-3 or TRBV12-4 with TRBJ2-1; D gene ambiguous. The CDR3 totals 10 residues. This CDR3 reads CASSFGKVIF. CDR3 sequence (DNA): TGTGCCAGCAGTTTTGGAAAGGTGATCTTC.

The genes are TRBV7-9 and TRBJ2-7; TRBD2 agrees at 7 bases. The CDR3 totals 13 residues. Germline CDR1 is SEHNR and CDR2 is FQNEAQ (reference sequence). Trimming at V came to 3 bases and at J to 9 bases, leaving 8 bases not matched to a gene. The CDR3 DNA follows: TGTGCCAGCAGCTTGGGGACTACGGAGAGGCAGTACTTC. This encodes CASSLGTTERQYF. Full variable domain (outside the CDR3, taken from reference TRBV7-9 and TRBJ2-7): DTGVSQNPRHKITKRGQNVTFRCDPISEHNRLYWYRQTLGQGPEFLTYFQNEAQLEKSRLLSDRFSAERPKGSFSTLEIQRTEQGDSAMYLCASSLGTTERQYFGPGTRLTVT.

The chain recombines TRBV2 with TRBJ2-7, with a tentative D call TRBD1 (7 bases). Germline V gene data show CDR1 as SNHLY and CDR2 as FYNNEI. The CDR3 runs 15 residues. The germline V and J ends were trimmed by 4 bases and 7 bases, with 20 bases remaining between them. DNA for the CDR3: TGTGCCAGCAGTGCCAGGCAGGGGGGATTGGTTGAGCAGTACTTC. Translating it yields CASSARQGGLVEQYF.

This clone was counted once. J is TRBJ1-6 and V is TRBV24-1; D is unresolved. CDR1 KGHDR and CDR2 SFDVKD come from the germline V gene. V was clipped by 3 bases and J by 9 bases, with 20 bases between them. CDR3 length equals 17 residues. The DNA of the CDR3 is TGTGCCACCAGTGATCCACCCCCCGGGATCCATGGTTCACCCCTCCACTTT. Its protein product is CATSDPPPGIHGSPLHF.

This clone has just one count. J is TRBJ2-5 and V is TRBV30; D might be TRBD2 (6 bases). The CDR3 loop spans 16 amino acids. Germline-derived CDR1 and CDR2 are GTSNPN and SVGIG (reference sequence). V was trimmed by 1 base and J by 4 bases, leaving 19 bases between them. CDR3 loop: CAWSEEAGSRGETQYF. Here the CDR3 DNA reads TGTGCCTGGAGTGAGGAGGCGGGGTCTCGAGGAGAGACCCAGTACTTC.

The rearrangement joins TRBV5-5 to TRBJ1-2; tentative D call: TRBD1 (5 bases). Trimming took 5 bases from V and 2 from J, leaving 13 bases between them. The CDR3 has 14 amino acids. Germline V gene sequence: CDR1 SGHKS, CDR2 YYEKEE (reference sequence). The CDR3 spells CASSGGTGNYGYTF. The DNA for the CDR3 is TGTGCCAGCAGTGGGGGGACTGGGAACTATGGCTACACCTTC.

J is TRBJ1-2 and V is TRBV2, with TRBD1 as a possible D gene (6 bases). V gave up 5 bases and J gave up 4 bases, with 14 bases separating them. CDR1 is SNHLY and CDR2 is FYNNEI in the germline V gene. The CDR3 has 14 amino acids. CDR3 sequence: CASSPQGLGYGYTF. In DNA, the CDR3 is TGTGCCAGCAGTCCTCAGGGGCTGGGCTATGGCTACACCTTC.

Concerning this clone itself: The sample contains more than one DNA sequence encoding this CDR3. The CDR3 DNA follows: TGTGCCAGCTCACCACGGTCCGGGGGCACAGATACGCAGTATTTT. Protein sequence: CASSPRSGGTDTQYF. The chain has TRBV18 and TRBJ2-3, with a weak D call TRBD2 (5 bases). Germline V CDR1 and CDR2: KGHSH, LQKENI. The V gene lost 1 base and the J gene lost 1 base, with 9 bases spanning the gap. The CDR3 runs 15 residues.

V is TRBV11-2 and J is TRBJ1-6; D remains ambiguous. The length of the CDR3 is 15 residues. CDR1 and CDR2 from the germline V gene are SGHAT and FQNNGV. The germline V and J ends were trimmed by 9 bases and 0 bases, with 12 bases remaining between them. The CDR3 coding sequence is TGTGCCAGTACAGCAGAGTTCTCCTATAATTCACCCCTCCACTTT. It translates to CASTAEFSYNSPLHF.

The gene calls are TRBV5-1 and TRBJ2-5; TRBD1 is a possible D gene (6 bases). Trimming shortened V by 4 bases and J by 1 base, and 8 bases separated the two germline ends. Per the germline V gene, CDR1 is SGHRS and CDR2 is YFSETQ. The CDR3 has 13 amino acids. The CDR3 sequence is CASSRQAQETQYF. CDR3 DNA sequence: TGCGCCAGCAGCCGACAGGCCCAAGAGACCCAGTACTTC.

The chain links TRBV6-5 to TRBJ2-1; 11 bases are shared with TRBD2. The J segment lost 7 bases and the V segment lost 10 bases, leaving 9 bases of the junction unmatched. This CDR3 contains 14 residues. From germline, CDR1 is MNHEY and CDR2 SVGAGI. The chain's CDR3 is CATQSSGGANEQFF. CDR3 bases: TGTGCCACCCAGAGTAGCGGGGGGGCAAATGAGCAGTTCTTC.

The chain combines TRBV5-6 with TRBJ1-1; D unresolved. CDR3 size: 13 residues. V was clipped by 1 base and J by 7 bases, with 11 bases between them. CDR1 is SGHDT and CDR2 is YYEEEE in the germline V gene. The CDR3 coding sequence is TGTGCCAGCAGCTTGCGGCAGGCCAATGAAGCTTTCTTT. Translated: CASSLRQANEAFF. Filled out from reference TRBV5-6 and TRBJ1-1, the complete variable domain reads DAGVTQSPTHLIKTRGQQVTLRCSPKSGHDTVSWYQQALGQGPQFIFQYYEEEERQRGNFPDRFSGHQFPNYSSELNVNALLLGDSALYLCASSLRQANEAFFGQGTRLTVV.

This rearrangement joins TRBV3-1 (or the pseudogene TRBV3-2) to TRBJ1-4; D unclear. Trimming removed 0 bases from V and 7 bases from J, with 18 bases in between. The CDR3 extends over 17 amino acids. Germline V gene data show CDR1 as LGHDT and CDR2 as YNNKEL (reference sequence). DNA for the CDR3: TGTGCCAGCAGCCAAGATCGACGAGTCTATCTGTCTGAAAAACTGTTTTTT. Translated, it gives CASSQDRRVYLSEKLFF.

V and J are TRBV4-1 and TRBJ1-2; TRBD1 matches at 7 bases. J gave up 3 bases and V 3 bases, and 7 bases lay outside the gene matches. Germline CDR1 is MGHRA and CDR2 is YSYEKL. The CDR3 consists of 15 residues. The CDR3 bases are TGCGCCAGCAGCCAGCCTCGACAGGGCCACTATGGCTACACCTTC. This encodes CASSQPRQGHYGYTF.

This clone was recorded only once. The J gene is TRBJ1-1, the V gene TRBV7-8; D is ambiguous. Germline-derived CDR1 and CDR2 are SGHVS and FQNEAQ. The CDR3 has 12 amino acids. Trimming took 8 bases from V and 8 from J, leaving 15 bases between them. CDR3 loop: CASGPGAGEAFF. The CDR3 nucleotides are TGTGCCAGCGGCCCCGGCGCGGGGGAAGCTTTCTTT.

The chain couples TRBV7-2 to TRBJ2-7; 10 bases are shared with TRBD1. CDR1 is SGHTA, CDR2 FQGNSA, per germline. The CDR3 spans 14 residues. V was pared by 3 bases and J by 4 bases, with 3 bases of the junction left unmatched. CDR3 protein: CASSFGTGAYEQYF. As DNA, the CDR3 is TGTGCCAGCAGCTTCGGGACAGGGGCGTACGAGCAGTACTTC.

The rearrangement links TRBV12-3 or TRBV12-4 to TRBJ1-1; no clear D. The CDR3 spans 13 residues. Trimming removed 2 bases at V and 2 bases at J, with 6 bases between. CDR3 sequence reads: CASSLRANTEAFF. CDR3 DNA: TGTGCCAGCAGTTTAAGGGCAAACACTGAAGCTTTCTTT.

This sequence joins TRBV15 and TRBJ2-5; 7 bases are shared with TRBD1. The germline V gene encodes CDR1 LNHNV and CDR2 YYDKDF (reference sequence). V lost 8 bases and J lost 4; bases outside the gene matches: 10. CDR3 length: 14 amino acids. CDR3 loop: CATELRAGGETQYF. The CDR3 coding sequence is TGTGCCACCGAATTGAGGGCAGGGGGAGAGACCCAGTACTTC.

This chain joins TRBV4-3 and TRBJ2-3, with D hard to call. CDR1 and CDR2 (germline): LGHNA, YSLEER. V was shortened by 4 bases and J by 2 bases, with 10 bases between the two germline ends. There are 14 residues in the CDR3. The DNA for the CDR3 is TGCGCCAGCAGCCCCAGAGCACCCACAGATACGCAGTATTTT. Its protein is CASSPRAPTDTQYF.

The CDR3 is CAISWGIENSPLHF. DNA of the CDR3: TGTGCCATCAGTTGGGGGATCGAAAATTCACCCCTCCACTTT. J is TRBJ1-6 and V is TRBV10-3, with D possibly TRBD1 on 5 matching bases. Per germline, CDR1 ENHRY and CDR2 SYGVKD. Between the trimmed V and J ends, which lost 5 bases and 7 bases, there was a span of 12 bases. The CDR3 contains 14 residues.

The V and J genes are TRBV18 and TRBJ2-5, with TRBD2 matching over 9 bases. The CDR3 has 15 residues. The germline CDR1 and CDR2 sequences are KGHSH and LQKENI. Unmatched junction bases numbered 7, after V lost 3 bases and J lost 5 bases. The CDR3 bases are TGTGCCAGCTCACCTCAGCGGGGGGCCCGGGAGACCCAGTACTTC. Translating gives CASSPQRGARETQYF.

This clone has only a few counts. The J gene is TRBJ1-1, the V gene TRBV5-4; the D gene is possibly TRBD1 (5 bases). Trimming shortened V by 3 bases and J by 3 bases, and 12 bases separated the two germline ends. The germline gives CDR1 SGHNT, CDR2 YYREEE (reference sequence). The CDR3 runs 14 residues. The CDR3 DNA is TGTGCCAGCAGCTACCCGGTGGGGGACACTGAAGCTTTCTTT. This codes for CASSYPVGDTEAFF. Full variable domain (rest looked up from reference TRBV5-4 and TRBJ1-1): ETGVTQSPTHLIKTRGQQVTLRCSSQSGHNTVSWYQQALGQGPQFIFQYYREEENGRGNFPPRFSGLQFPNYSSELNVNALELDDSALYLCASSYPVGDTEAFFGQGTRLTVV.

The rearrangement uses TRBV6-6 and TRBJ1-1; D not certain. V dropped 4 bases and J dropped 0 bases, with 9 bases sitting between them. The CDR3 spans 14 residues. CDR1 and CDR2 from the germline V gene are MNHNY and SVGAGI (reference sequence). CDR3 nucleotide sequence: TGTGCCAGCAGTTCCGGGCCGGTGAACACTGAAGCTTTCTTT. As protein: CASSSGPVNTEAFF.

The chain combines TRBV11-2 with TRBJ1-4; D uncertain. The germline V gene has CDR1 SGHAT and CDR2 FQNNGV. The germline V and J ends were trimmed by 3 bases and 3 bases, with 11 bases remaining between them. This CDR3 contains 15 residues. In DNA form, the CDR3 reads TGTGCCAGCAGCTTGGGGTCCACGCCTAATGAAAAACTGTTTTTT. Translated: CASSLGSTPNEKLFF.